This TCR beta chain appears in the sequencing data of a study of control samples from healthy donors and cancer patients (dated by TCRdb to 2020 to 2022). In its sample, this clone was seen once. Its antigen is unknown. No qualities accompany the bases; no much larger clone lies one base away. To prepare the library, the immunoSEQ multiplex PCR assay was applied. This immuneACCESS table, as held by TCRdb, lists in-frame sequences with V and J called but not all clones. Of the missing ones, under half trace to an unresolved V gene in checked studies; the others have no known cause. The sample has around 180,000 clones on record, around 90% of them singletons. The ten top clones hold under 5% of the sample. Sample: blood. The sequence came from a woman aged 30 to 39 in good health.

At the DNA level, the sequence is TGTGCCAGCAGTTCATCGGGAGGGGGACATGAGCAGTTCTTC. It translates as CASSSSGGGHEQFF. The chain was built from TRBV6-5 and TRBJ2-1, with 8 central nucleotides matching TRBD2. Trimming leaves V shorter by 4 bases and J shorter by 8 bases, with the junction holding 7 bases beyond the gene matches. The germline V gene supplies CDR1 MNHEY and CDR2 SVGAGI. The CDR3, cysteine through phenylalanine, is 14 amino acids long. Only the CDR3 part of the read is kept: 42 bases, read in frame from the first base.